Below, 15 T cell receptor beta chains from the same sample are listed, as sequenced in a study of T cell responses to AZD1222 COVID-19 vaccine. Sequencing used immunoSEQ multiplex PCR; TCRdb keeps in-frame clones, though not all of them. The sample lists some 90,000 clones, 87% occurring once. This material consisted of peripheral blood, taken on day 0 of AZD1222 vaccination. These receptors were collected from an adult in good health.

The V and J genes are TRBV7-8 and TRBJ1-5, with 9 bases lining up with TRBD1. The CDR3 length is 16 residues. Germline lookup yields CDR1 SGHVS and CDR2 FQNEAQ. Unmatched junction bases numbered 11, after V lost 4 bases and J lost 7 bases. CDR3 residues: CASSSLGQGLGQPQHF. CDR3 nucleotides: TGTGCCAGCAGCTCCTTGGGACAGGGCCTTGGGCAGCCCCAGCATTTT.

V usage is TRBV7-8 and J usage is TRBJ2-7, with D hard to call. Trimming took off 0 bases at V and 5 bases at J, with 14 bases between the two ends. This CDR3 contains 15 residues. CDR1 and CDR2 from the germline V gene are SGHVS and FQNEAQ. This CDR3 reads CASSLAPGRQHEQYF. The CDR3 region has the DNA TGTGCCAGCAGCTTAGCGCCCGGACGCCAGCACGAGCAGTACTTC.

The chain is built from TRBV3-1 (or the pseudogene TRBV3-2) and TRBJ1-1; D remains ambiguous. CDR3 length: 12 amino acids. Germline V gene sequence: CDR1 LGHDT, CDR2 YNNKEL (reference sequence). Trimming removed 0 bases from V and 5 bases from J, with 4 bases in between. The CDR3: CASSQEATEAFF. In nucleotides, the CDR3 is TGTGCCAGCAGCCAAGAGGCGACTGAAGCTTTCTTT.

The chain combines TRBV25-1 with TRBJ2-5; TRBD1 agrees at 9 bases. V was pared by 0 bases and J by 1 base, with 3 bases of the junction left unmatched. The germline gives CDR1 MGHDK, CDR2 SYGVNS. CDR3 length: 16 residues. The chain's CDR3 is CASSEYGTGSQETQYF. The CDR3 nucleotides are TGTGCCAGCAGTGAATACGGGACAGGGTCCCAAGAGACCCAGTACTTC.

The V gene is TRBV29-1, the J gene TRBJ1-1; 9 nucleotides agree with TRBD1. Trimming removed 7 bases from V and 10 bases from J; junction bases left unmatched: 7. CDR1 and CDR2 from the germline V gene are SQVTM and ANQGSEA. This CDR3 is 11 amino acids long. The CDR3 protein is CSARDRVGAFF. CDR3 bases: TGCAGCGCCCGGGACAGGGTGGGAGCTTTCTTT.

The chain joins TRBV18 to TRBJ1-1; D is undetermined. The CDR3 is made up of 14 amino acids. Germline assignment: CDR1 KGHSH and CDR2 LQKENI. V dropped 3 bases and J dropped 2 bases, with 10 bases sitting between them. CDR3 protein: CASSPQGSNTEAFF. The CDR3 DNA is TGTGCCAGCTCACCCCAAGGGAGTAACACTGAAGCTTTCTTT.

The chain has TRBV3-1 (or the pseudogene TRBV3-2) and TRBJ2-1; D might be TRBD2 (6 bases). V lost 4 bases and J lost 13, with 17 bases in between. Per germline, CDR1 LGHDT and CDR2 YNNKEL (reference sequence). The CDR3 covers 13 residues. The DNA for the CDR3 is TGTGCCAGCAGCCCCGCCCGGGAGTCATCCCAGTTCTTC. Amino acid sequence: CASSPARESSQFF.

This rearrangement joins TRBV18 to TRBJ2-1; 9 positions match TRBD1. This CDR3 has 15 residues. J was trimmed by 6 bases and V by 3 bases; bases with no gene match: 6. Germline lookup yields CDR1 KGHSH and CDR2 LQKENI. Here the CDR3 DNA reads TGTGCCAGCTCACCGCCGGGACAGGGACGCAATGAGCAGTTCTTC. It specifies CASSPPGQGRNEQFF.

This clone came up once. The V gene is TRBV5-6, the J gene TRBJ1-1, with unresolved D. V was cut by 0 bases and J by 0 bases, with 9 bases left in between. The CDR3 is made up of 15 amino acids. CDR1 is SGHDT and CDR2 is YYEEEE in the germline V gene. The CDR3 region has the DNA TGTGCCAGCAGCTTGGGAACCCTCATGAACACTGAAGCTTTCTTT. It is translated as CASSLGTLMNTEAFF.

The chain links TRBV2 to TRBJ2-7; D gene ambiguous. CDR1 SNHLY and CDR2 FYNNEI come from the germline V gene. V lost 8 bases and J lost 3, with 11 bases in between. The CDR3 spans 12 residues. This CDR3 is CASCGDGYEQYF. CDR3 sequence (DNA): TGTGCCAGCTGTGGCGATGGCTACGAGCAGTACTTC. The variable domain in full, with the rest retrieved from reference TRBV2 and TRBJ2-7, is EPEVTQTPSHQVTQMGQEVILRCVPISNHLYFYWYRQILGQKVEFLVSFYNNEISEKSEIFDDQFSVERPDGSNFTLKIRSTKLEDSAMYFCASCGDGYEQYFGPGTRLTVT.

The J gene is TRBJ2-3, the V gene TRBV30; D ambiguous. Germline V gene lookup returns CDR1 GTSNPN and CDR2 SVGIG (reference sequence). Deletions cut 3 bases from V and 3 bases from J, with 13 bases between. CDR3 size: 14 residues. As DNA, the CDR3 is TGTGCCTGGAGCCCGATTAGCTTGACAGATACGCAGTATTTT. Protein product: CAWSPISLTDTQYF.

This clone was picked up one time. J is TRBJ1-2 and V is TRBV4-1; D possibly corresponds to TRBD1 (6 bases). The V end was cut by 0 bases, the J end by 0 bases, with 14 bases between. The CDR3 extends over 17 amino acids. Germline CDR1 MGHRA, CDR2 YSYEKL. CDR3 bases: TGCGCCAGCAGCCAAGAACGTGACAGGACTTCTAACTATGGCTACACCTTC. This codes for CASSQERDRTSNYGYTF.

The chain combines TRBV6-5 with TRBJ2-7; weak D call: TRBD2 (6 bases). The germline V gene has CDR1 MNHEY and CDR2 SVGAGI. The CDR3 has 11 amino acids. Between the trimmed V and J ends, which lost 7 bases and 6 bases, there was a span of 10 bases. CDR3 amino acids: CASTGGLEQYF. In DNA, the CDR3 is TGTGCCAGCACCGGGGGTCTCGAGCAGTACTTC.

This clone was counted a few times. The rearrangement joins TRBV19 to TRBJ1-1, with TRBD1 matching over 7 bases. The CDR3 length is 14 residues. V lost 0 bases to trimming and J lost 8 bases; unmatched junction nucleotides: 6. Per the germline V gene, CDR1 is LNHDA and CDR2 is SQIVND (reference sequence). The DNA for the CDR3 is TGTGCCAGTAGTATAGAGGCGAGGGGACAGGAAGCTTTCTTT. This gives the protein CASSIEARGQEAFF. The whole variable domain, remainder taken from reference TRBV19 and TRBJ1-1, is DGGITQSPKYLFRKEGQNVTLSCEQNLNHDAMYWYRQDPGQGLRLIYYSQIVNDFQKGDIAEGYSVSREKKESFPLTVTSAQKNPTAFYLCASSIEARGQEAFFGQGTRLTVV.

V is TRBV2 and J is TRBJ2-5; D unclear. Germline values: CDR1 SNHLY, CDR2 FYNNEI. The CDR3 consists of 13 residues. V gave up 6 bases and J gave up 4 bases, with 12 bases separating them. In DNA form, the CDR3 reads TGTGCCAGCAGCCCCGTTGGTAGAGAGACCCAGTACTTC. This gives the protein CASSPVGRETQYF. The full variable domain, its missing parts supplied by reference TRBV2 and TRBJ2-5, is EPEVTQTPSHQVTQMGQEVILRCVPISNHLYFYWYRQILGQKVEFLVSFYNNEISEKSEIFDDQFSVERPDGSNFTLKIRSTKLEDSAMYFCASSPVGRETQYFGPGTRLLVL.